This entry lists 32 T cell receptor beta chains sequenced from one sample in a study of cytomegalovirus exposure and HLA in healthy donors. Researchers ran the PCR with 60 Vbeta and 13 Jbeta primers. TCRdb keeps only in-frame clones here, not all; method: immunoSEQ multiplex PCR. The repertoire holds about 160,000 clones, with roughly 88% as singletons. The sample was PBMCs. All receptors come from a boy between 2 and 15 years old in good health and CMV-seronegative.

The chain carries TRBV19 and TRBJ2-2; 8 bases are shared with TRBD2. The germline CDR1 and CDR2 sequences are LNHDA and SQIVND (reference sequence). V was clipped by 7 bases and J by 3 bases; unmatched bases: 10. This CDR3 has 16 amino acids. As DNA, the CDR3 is TGTGCCAGTACCCGATGGGCGGGGGGCGACACCGGGGAGCTGTTTTTT. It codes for CASTRWAGGDTGELFF.

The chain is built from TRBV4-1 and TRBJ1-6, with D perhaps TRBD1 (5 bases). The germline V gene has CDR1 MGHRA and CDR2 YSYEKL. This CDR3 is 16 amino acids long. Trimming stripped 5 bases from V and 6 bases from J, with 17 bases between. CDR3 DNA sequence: TGCGCCAGCAGCTCCACTGACAGCGTAACTAATTCACCCCTCCACTTT. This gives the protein CASSSTDSVTNSPLHF.

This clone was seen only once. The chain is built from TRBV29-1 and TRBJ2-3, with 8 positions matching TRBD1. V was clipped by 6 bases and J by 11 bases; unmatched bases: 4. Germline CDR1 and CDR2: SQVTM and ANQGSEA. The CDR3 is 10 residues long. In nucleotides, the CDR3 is TGCAGCGTAGGGACAGGTATGCAGTATTTT. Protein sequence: CSVGTGMQYF.

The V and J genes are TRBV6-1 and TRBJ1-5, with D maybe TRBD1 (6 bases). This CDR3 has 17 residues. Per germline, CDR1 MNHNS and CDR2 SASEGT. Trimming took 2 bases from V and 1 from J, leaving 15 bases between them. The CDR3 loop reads CASSETLGGGSNQPQHF. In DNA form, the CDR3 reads TGTGCCAGCAGTGAAACTCTTGGGGGCGGGAGCAATCAGCCCCAGCATTTT.

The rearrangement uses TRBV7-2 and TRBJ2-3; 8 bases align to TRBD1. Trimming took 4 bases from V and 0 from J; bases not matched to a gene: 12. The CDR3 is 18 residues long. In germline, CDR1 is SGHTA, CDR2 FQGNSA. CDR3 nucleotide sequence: TGTGCCAGCAGCTGGGGGACAGGTTGGGGAACTAGCACAGATACGCAGTATTTT. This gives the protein CASSWGTGWGTSTDTQYF. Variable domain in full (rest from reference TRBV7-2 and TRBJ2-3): GAGVSQSPSNKVTEKGKDVELRCDPISGHTALYWYRQSLGQGLEFLIYFQGNSAPDKSGLPSDRFSAERTGGSVSTLTIQRTQQEDSAVYLCASSWGTGWGTSTDTQYFGPGTRLTVL.

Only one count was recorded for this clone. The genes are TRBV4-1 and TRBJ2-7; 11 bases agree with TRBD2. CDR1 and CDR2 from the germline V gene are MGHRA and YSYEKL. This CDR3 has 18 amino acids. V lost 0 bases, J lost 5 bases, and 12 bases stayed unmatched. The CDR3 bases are TGCGCCAGCAGCCAAGATGGAACTAGCGGGAGAAGTTTGGACGAGCAGTACTTC. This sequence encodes CASSQDGTSGRSLDEQYF.

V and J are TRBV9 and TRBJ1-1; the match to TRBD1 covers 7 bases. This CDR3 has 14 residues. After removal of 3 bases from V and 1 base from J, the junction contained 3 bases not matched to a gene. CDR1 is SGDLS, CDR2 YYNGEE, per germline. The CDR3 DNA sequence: TGTGCCAGCAGCGCCCGACAGGGGAACACTGAAGCTTTCTTT. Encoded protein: CASSARQGNTEAFF.

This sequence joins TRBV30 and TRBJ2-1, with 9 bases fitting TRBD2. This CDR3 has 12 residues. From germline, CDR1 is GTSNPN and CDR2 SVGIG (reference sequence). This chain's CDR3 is CVAGASYNEQFF. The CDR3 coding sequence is TGTGTAGCGGGAGCCTCCTACAATGAGCAGTTCTTC. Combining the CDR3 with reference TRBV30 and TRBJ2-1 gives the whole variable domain SQTIHQWPATLVQPVGSPLSLECTVEGTSNPNLYWYRQAAGRGLQLLFYSVGIGQISSEVPQNLSASRPQDRQFILSSKKLLLSDSGFYLCVAGASYNEQFFGPGTRLTVL.

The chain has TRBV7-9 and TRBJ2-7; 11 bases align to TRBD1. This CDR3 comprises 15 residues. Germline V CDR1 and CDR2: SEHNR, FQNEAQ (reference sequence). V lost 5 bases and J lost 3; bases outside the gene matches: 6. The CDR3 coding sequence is TGTGCCAGCAGCCCCGGGACAGGGGGGTTCTACGAGCAGTACGTC. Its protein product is CASSPGTGGFYEQYV.

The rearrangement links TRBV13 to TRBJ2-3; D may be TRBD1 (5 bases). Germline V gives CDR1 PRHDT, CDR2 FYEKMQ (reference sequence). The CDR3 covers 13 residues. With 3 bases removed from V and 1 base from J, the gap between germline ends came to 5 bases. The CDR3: CASSFRGTDTQYF. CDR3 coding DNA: TGTGCCAGCAGCTTCAGGGGCACAGATACGCAGTATTTT.

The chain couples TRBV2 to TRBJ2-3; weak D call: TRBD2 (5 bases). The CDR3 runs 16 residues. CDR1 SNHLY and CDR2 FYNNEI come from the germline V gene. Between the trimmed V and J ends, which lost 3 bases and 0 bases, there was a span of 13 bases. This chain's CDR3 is CASSERLAMSTDTQYF. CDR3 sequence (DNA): TGTGCCAGCAGTGAGAGGTTAGCGATGAGCACAGATACGCAGTATTTT.

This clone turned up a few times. The CDR3 DNA follows: TGTGCCAGCAGCCAAGAACAGGGTGGGAGTTCACCCCTCCACTTT. Translation: CASSQEQGGSSPLHF. V usage is TRBV4-2 and J usage is TRBJ1-6; weak D call: TRBD1 (6 bases). Trimming cost V 0 bases and J 9 bases, with 12 bases left between them. In germline, CDR1 is LGHNA, CDR2 YNFKEQ. This CDR3 spans 15 amino acids.

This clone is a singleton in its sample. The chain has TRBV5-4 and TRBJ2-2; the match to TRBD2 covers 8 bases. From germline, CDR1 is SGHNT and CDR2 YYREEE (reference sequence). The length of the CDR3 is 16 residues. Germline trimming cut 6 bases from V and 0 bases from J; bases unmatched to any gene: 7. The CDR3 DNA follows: TGTGCCAGCAATGGAGGCGGGAGGACGAACACCGGGGAGCTGTTTTTT. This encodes CASNGGGRTNTGELFF.

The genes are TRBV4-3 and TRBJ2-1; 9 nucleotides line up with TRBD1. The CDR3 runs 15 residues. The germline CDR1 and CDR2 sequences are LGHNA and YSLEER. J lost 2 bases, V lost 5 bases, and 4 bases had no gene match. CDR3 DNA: TGCGCCAGCAGCACCGACAGGGGGGCCTACAATGAGCAGTTCTTC. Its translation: CASSTDRGAYNEQFF.

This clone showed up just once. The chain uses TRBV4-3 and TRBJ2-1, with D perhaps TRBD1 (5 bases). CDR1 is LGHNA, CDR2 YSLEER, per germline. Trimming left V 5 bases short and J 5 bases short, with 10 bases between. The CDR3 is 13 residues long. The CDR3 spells CASSSDTNNEQFF. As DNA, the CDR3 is TGCGCCAGCAGCTCGGACACGAACAATGAGCAGTTCTTC.

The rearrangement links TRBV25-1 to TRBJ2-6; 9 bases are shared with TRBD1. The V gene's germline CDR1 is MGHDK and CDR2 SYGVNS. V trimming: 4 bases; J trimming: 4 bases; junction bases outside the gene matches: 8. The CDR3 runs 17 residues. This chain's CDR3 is CASSGWTGVNGANVLTF. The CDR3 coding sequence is TGTGCCAGCAGTGGATGGACAGGGGTTAACGGGGCCAACGTCCTGACTTTC.

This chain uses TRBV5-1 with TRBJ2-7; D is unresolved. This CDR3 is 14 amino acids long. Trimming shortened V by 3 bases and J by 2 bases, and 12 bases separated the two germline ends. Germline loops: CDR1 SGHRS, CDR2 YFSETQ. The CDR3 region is CASSWHPSTYEQYF. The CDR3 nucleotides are TGCGCCAGCAGCTGGCACCCCTCAACCTACGAGCAGTACTTC.

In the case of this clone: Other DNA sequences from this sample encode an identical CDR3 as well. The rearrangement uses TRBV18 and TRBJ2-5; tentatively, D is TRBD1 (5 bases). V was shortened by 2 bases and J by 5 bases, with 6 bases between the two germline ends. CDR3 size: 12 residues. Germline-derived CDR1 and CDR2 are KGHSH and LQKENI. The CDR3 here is CASSPGAETQYF. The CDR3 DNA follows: TGTGCCAGCTCACCAGGGGCGGAGACCCAGTACTTC.

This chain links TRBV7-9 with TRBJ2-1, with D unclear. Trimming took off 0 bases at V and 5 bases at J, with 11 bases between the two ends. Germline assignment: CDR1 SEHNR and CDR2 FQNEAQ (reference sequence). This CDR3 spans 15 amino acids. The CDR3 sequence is CASSLAAGRNNEQFF. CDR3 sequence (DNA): TGTGCCAGCAGCTTAGCTGCAGGCCGGAACAATGAGCAGTTCTTC.

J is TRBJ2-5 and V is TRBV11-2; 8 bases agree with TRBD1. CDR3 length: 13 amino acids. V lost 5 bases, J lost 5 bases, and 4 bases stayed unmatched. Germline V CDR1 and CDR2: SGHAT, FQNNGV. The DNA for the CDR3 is TGTGCCAGCAGCGCGGACAGGGTGGAGACCCAGTACTTC. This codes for CASSADRVETQYF.

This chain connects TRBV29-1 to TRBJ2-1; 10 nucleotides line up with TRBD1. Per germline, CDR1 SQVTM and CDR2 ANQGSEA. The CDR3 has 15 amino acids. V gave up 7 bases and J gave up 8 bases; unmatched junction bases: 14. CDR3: CSAPTPGQGTYEQFF. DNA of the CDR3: TGCAGCGCCCCAACGCCGGGACAGGGGACTTATGAGCAGTTCTTC.

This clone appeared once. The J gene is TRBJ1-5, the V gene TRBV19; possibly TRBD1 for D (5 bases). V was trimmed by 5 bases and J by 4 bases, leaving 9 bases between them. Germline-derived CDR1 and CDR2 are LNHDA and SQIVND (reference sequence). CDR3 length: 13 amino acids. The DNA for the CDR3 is TGTGCCAGTAGTCCCGGGGGGAATCAGCCCCAGCATTTT. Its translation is CASSPGGNQPQHF.

The chain's CDR3 is CASSRNEFTSGRPPNTGELFF. CDR3 DNA sequence: TGTGCCAGCAGTCGGAATGAGTTTACTAGCGGGAGGCCTCCGAACACCGGGGAGCTGTTTTTT. The V gene is TRBV21-1, the J gene TRBJ2-2; the D call in the table, TRBD2, was not verified against the DNA. TRBV21-1 represents a pseudogene. This CDR3 has 21 amino acids.

The CDR3 DNA reads TGTGCTAGTGGTTTGGATCCCGCGACTAGCGGGAGATGGTACAATGAGCAGTTCTTC. As protein: CASGLDPATSGRWYNEQFF. The chain is built from TRBV12-5 and TRBJ2-1, with 12 bases identical to TRBD2. The length of the CDR3 is 19 residues. The junction had 11 bases not matched to a gene; V was cut back by 1 base and J by 4 bases. Per germline, CDR1 LGHNT and CDR2 FRNRAP.

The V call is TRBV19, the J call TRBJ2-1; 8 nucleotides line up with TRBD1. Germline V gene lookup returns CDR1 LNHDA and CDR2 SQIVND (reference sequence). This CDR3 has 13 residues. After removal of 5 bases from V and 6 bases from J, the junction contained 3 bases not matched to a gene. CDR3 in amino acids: CASSQTGVNEQFF. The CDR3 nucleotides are TGTGCCAGTAGTCAGACAGGGGTCAATGAGCAGTTCTTC.

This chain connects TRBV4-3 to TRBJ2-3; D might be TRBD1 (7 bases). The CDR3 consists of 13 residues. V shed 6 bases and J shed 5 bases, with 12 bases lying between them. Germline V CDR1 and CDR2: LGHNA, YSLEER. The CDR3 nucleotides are TGCGCCAGCAGGTCAGGGGGAGGAGATACGCAGTATTTT. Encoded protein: CASRSGGGDTQYF.

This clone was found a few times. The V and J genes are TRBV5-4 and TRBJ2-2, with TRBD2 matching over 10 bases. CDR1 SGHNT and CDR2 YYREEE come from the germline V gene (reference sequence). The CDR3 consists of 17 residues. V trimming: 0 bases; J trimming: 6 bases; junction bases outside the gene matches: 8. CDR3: CASSLGASGRLSGELFF. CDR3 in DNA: TGTGCCAGCAGCTTGGGGGCTAGCGGGAGATTATCCGGGGAGCTGTTTTTT.

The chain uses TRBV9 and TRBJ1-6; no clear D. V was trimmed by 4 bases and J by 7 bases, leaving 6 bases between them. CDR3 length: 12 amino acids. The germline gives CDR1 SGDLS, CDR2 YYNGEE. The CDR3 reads CASSPANSPLHF. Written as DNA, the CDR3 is TGTGCCAGCAGCCCCGCGAATTCACCCCTCCACTTT. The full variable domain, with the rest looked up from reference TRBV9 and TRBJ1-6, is DSGVTQTPKHLITATGQRVTLRCSPRSGDLSVYWYQQSLDQGLQFLIQYYNGEERAKGNILERFSAQQFPDLHSELNLSSLELGDSALYFCASSPANSPLHFGNGTRLTVT.

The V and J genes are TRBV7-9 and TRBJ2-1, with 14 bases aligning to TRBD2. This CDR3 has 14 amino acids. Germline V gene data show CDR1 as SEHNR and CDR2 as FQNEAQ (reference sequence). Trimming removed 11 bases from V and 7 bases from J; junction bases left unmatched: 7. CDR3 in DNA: TGTGCCTTCGAGGGGACTAGCGGGAGTAATGAGCAGTTCTTC. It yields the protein CAFEGTSGSNEQFF.

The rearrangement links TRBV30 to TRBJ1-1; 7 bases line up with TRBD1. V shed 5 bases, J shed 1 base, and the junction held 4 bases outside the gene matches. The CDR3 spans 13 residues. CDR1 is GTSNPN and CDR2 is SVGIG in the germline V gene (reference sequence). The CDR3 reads CAWGGQTNTEAFF. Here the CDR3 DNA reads TGTGCCTGGGGGGGACAGACGAACACTGAAGCTTTCTTT.

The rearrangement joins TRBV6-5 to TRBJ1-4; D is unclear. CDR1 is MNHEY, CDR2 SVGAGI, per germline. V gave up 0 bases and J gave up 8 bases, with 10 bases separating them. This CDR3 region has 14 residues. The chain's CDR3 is CASSYSPRGEKLFF. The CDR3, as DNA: TGTGCCAGCAGTTACTCGCCCCGCGGGGAAAAACTGTTTTTT.

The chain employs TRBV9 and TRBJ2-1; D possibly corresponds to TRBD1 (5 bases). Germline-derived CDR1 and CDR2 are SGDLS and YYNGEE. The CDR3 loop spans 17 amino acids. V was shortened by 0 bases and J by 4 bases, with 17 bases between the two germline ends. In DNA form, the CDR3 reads TGTGCCAGCAGCGTAGAATTGAGACAGACAACTTACAATGAGCAGTTCTTC. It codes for CASSVELRQTTYNEQFF.